Following are 28 T cell receptor beta chains from one sample sequenced in a study of blood T cell repertoires in COVID-19. Clones were read by immunoSEQ multiplex PCR, and TCRdb kept only the in-frame ones, dropping some. In the table there are hundreds of thousands of clones, 86% of which are singletons. The sample was peripheral blood. The receptors were sampled from a woman aged 55-70 years with COVID-19, enrolled during active disease.

Written as DNA, the CDR3 is TGTGCCAGCAGCTTAGATGGGCAGGGGGTTTGGCCCCAGCATTTT. As protein: CASSLDGQGVWPQHF. V is TRBV11-2 and J is TRBJ1-5; TRBD1 agrees at 7 bases. This CDR3 spans 15 amino acids. Germline loops: CDR1 SGHAT, CDR2 FQNNGV. With 0 bases clipped from V and 9 bases from J, the junction kept 8 bases outside the gene matches.

This chain joins TRBV29-1 and TRBJ2-3; D remains unclear. Trimming shortened V by 3 bases and J by 0 bases, and 10 bases separated the two germline ends. Germline-derived CDR1 and CDR2 are SQVTM and ANQGSEA. The CDR3 has 14 amino acids. The CDR3 sequence is CSVEVDKSTDTQYF. CDR3 bases: TGCAGCGTTGAGGTAGATAAGAGCACAGATACGCAGTATTTT.

In DNA, the CDR3 is TGTGCCATCGACAGGGGGCGAGCCACTGAAGCTTTCTTT. This encodes CAIDRGRATEAFF. This sequence joins TRBV6-6 and TRBJ1-1; 10 bases fit TRBD1. In germline, CDR1 is MNHNY, CDR2 SVGAGI (reference sequence). V gave up 10 bases and J gave up 4 bases; unmatched junction bases: 6. This CDR3 region has 13 residues.

The chain uses TRBV7-9 and TRBJ1-2, with D perhaps TRBD1 (6 bases). V was trimmed by 8 bases and J by 0 bases, leaving 13 bases between them. This CDR3 is 14 amino acids long. CDR1 is SEHNR and CDR2 is FQNEAQ in the germline V gene (reference sequence). This CDR3 reads CASGGGGTNYGYTF. The CDR3 DNA reads as TGTGCCAGCGGAGGGGGGGGCACTAACTATGGCTACACCTTC.

V gene TRBV4-3 combines with J gene TRBJ2-3, with 10 positions matching TRBD2. Losses at the gene ends were 1 base for V and 0 bases for J; bases not matched to a gene: 4. Germline CDR1 is LGHNA and CDR2 is YSLEER. The CDR3 has 17 amino acids. CDR3 protein: CASSQAGTSASTDTQYF. The CDR3, as DNA: TGCGCCAGCAGCCAAGCCGGGACTAGCGCTAGCACAGATACGCAGTATTTT.

The chain combines TRBV9 with TRBJ1-3, with D possibly TRBD1 on 5 matching bases. Germline V gives CDR1 SGDLS, CDR2 YYNGEE. The ends were cut back, 3 bases at V and 2 bases at J, with 12 bases in the middle. The CDR3 runs to 15 residues. For the CDR3, the DNA is TGTGCCAGCAGCGCGCAGGGATTAGCTGGAAACACCATATATTTT. Protein: CASSAQGLAGNTIYF.

The chain employs TRBV28 and TRBJ2-5; 8 bases are shared with TRBD2. The CDR3 totals 16 residues. Germline V lookup: CDR1 MDHEN, CDR2 SYDVKM. The trim removed 5 bases at V and 1 base at J, leaving 9 bases unmatched. CDR3 residues: CASSRLATGSQETQYF. CDR3 DNA sequence: TGTGCCAGCAGTCGACTAGCGACGGGGTCCCAAGAGACCCAGTACTTC.

The rearrangement links TRBV6-5 to TRBJ2-7; D is perhaps TRBD1 (6 bases). This CDR3 contains 14 residues. V was cut by 0 bases and J by 4 bases, with 10 bases left in between. Germline CDR1 is MNHEY and CDR2 is SVGAGI. The CDR3 region has the DNA TGTGCCAGCAGTTACTCGAGGGACACATACGAGCAGTACTTC. This translates into CASSYSRDTYEQYF.

The chain's CDR3 is CASSVQDISYNSPLHF. The DNA for the CDR3 is TGTGCCAGCAGCGTGCAGGATATCTCCTATAATTCACCCCTCCACTTT. V usage is TRBV9 and J usage is TRBJ1-6, with D hard to call. The germline V gene encodes CDR1 SGDLS and CDR2 YYNGEE. CDR3 length: 16 residues. Trimming removed 2 bases from V and 0 bases from J, with 9 bases in between.

The chain links TRBV9 to TRBJ1-1, with unresolved D. Trimming cost V 3 bases and J 3 bases, with 9 bases left between them. CDR1 and CDR2 from the germline V gene are SGDLS and YYNGEE. This CDR3 has 13 amino acids. CDR3 sequence reads: CASSDPADTEAFF. The CDR3 DNA reads TGTGCCAGCAGCGACCCTGCGGACACTGAAGCTTTCTTT.

The V gene is TRBV7-2, the J gene TRBJ2-5; D gene uncertain. The V end was cut by 3 bases, the J end by 0 bases, with 8 bases between. This CDR3 comprises 14 residues. The germline V gene encodes CDR1 SGHTA and CDR2 FQGNSA. The CDR3 nucleotides read TGTGCCAGCAGCTTTCAGGAAAACCAAGAGACCCAGTACTTC. This gives the protein CASSFQENQETQYF.

V usage is TRBV30 and J usage is TRBJ1-5; maybe TRBD1 (6 bases). The CDR3 is 14 residues long. Looked up from germline, CDR1 is GTSNPN and CDR2 is SVGIG (reference sequence). CDR3 sequence: CAARGYGSNQPQHF. CDR3 nucleotide sequence: TGTGCAGCTAGGGGGTATGGGAGCAATCAGCCCCAGCATTTT.

The chain links TRBV2 to TRBJ2-1, with 10 bases aligning to TRBD2. Germline assignment: CDR1 SNHLY and CDR2 FYNNEI. There are 14 residues in the CDR3. The V gene end was trimmed by 4 bases and the J gene end by 6 bases; junction bases not matched to a gene: 3. CDR3 sequence: CASSGLAGANEQFF. The CDR3 DNA sequence: TGTGCCAGCAGTGGGCTAGCGGGGGCCAATGAGCAGTTCTTC.

The V call is TRBV5-5, the J call TRBJ2-3; D uncertain. V lost 2 bases, J lost 2 bases, and 3 bases lay in between. Germline V gives CDR1 SGHKS, CDR2 YYEKEE (reference sequence). CDR3 length: 12 amino acids. The DNA for the CDR3 is TGTGCCAGCAGCTTTAACACAGATACGCAGTATTTT. As protein: CASSFNTDTQYF.

The chain employs TRBV5-8 and TRBJ1-4; D uncertain. Trimming took off 0 bases at V and 4 bases at J, with 13 bases between the two ends. Germline values: CDR1 SGHTS, CDR2 YDEGEE. CDR3 size: 16 residues. The CDR3, as DNA: TGTGCCAGCAGCTTGGATGAGCGAACCTATAATGAAAAACTGTTTTTT. As protein: CASSLDERTYNEKLFF.

The chain employs TRBV14 and TRBJ2-5; D is possibly TRBD1 (6 bases). The CDR3 has 15 amino acids. V was pared by 0 bases and J by 2 bases, with 10 bases between. The V gene's germline CDR1 is SGHDN and CDR2 FVKESK. This CDR3 is CASSQDGRGQETQYF. The CDR3, as DNA: TGTGCCAGCAGCCAAGACGGCAGGGGTCAAGAGACCCAGTACTTC.

The chain employs TRBV7-8 and TRBJ1-5; 7 bases align to TRBD1. The CDR3 runs 16 residues. Germline CDR1 is SGHVS and CDR2 is FQNEAQ. V dropped 0 bases and J dropped 2; count of bases not matched to a gene: 4. CDR3 bases: TGTGCCAGCAGCTTAGCGGAGACAGGGCGCAATCAGCCCCAGCATTTT. Protein sequence: CASSLAETGRNQPQHF.

This clone was seen a single time. The chain combines TRBV27 with TRBJ1-5, with D uncertain. The CDR3 is 13 amino acids. The germline CDR1 and CDR2 sequences are MNHEY and SMNVEV (reference sequence). The germline V and J ends were trimmed by 2 bases and 5 bases, with 7 bases remaining between them. The CDR3 loop reads CASSLNRYQPQHF. CDR3 DNA sequence: TGTGCCAGCAGTTTAAACCGGTATCAGCCCCAGCATTTT.

This chain joins TRBV6-5 and TRBJ2-7; TRBD2 agrees at 8 bases. V shed 0 bases, J shed 3 bases, and the junction held 4 bases outside the gene matches. This CDR3 is built from 15 residues. Per germline, CDR1 MNHEY and CDR2 SVGAGI. The CDR3 here is CASSYSTGGFYEQYF. CDR3 DNA: TGTGCCAGCAGTTACTCCACGGGGGGGTTCTACGAGCAGTACTTC.

The chain couples TRBV10-2 to TRBJ1-1; weak D call: TRBD1 (6 bases). This CDR3 has 13 amino acids. Between the trimmed V and J ends, which lost 6 bases and 8 bases, there was a span of 16 bases. Per germline, CDR1 WSHSY and CDR2 SAAADI. The CDR3 loop is CASRTGGRGEAFF. The CDR3 coding sequence is TGCGCCAGCAGGACAGGAGGAAGGGGGGAAGCTTTCTTT.

This chain connects TRBV11-2 to TRBJ2-1; D may be TRBD1 (5 bases). CDR3 length: 14 residues. V was trimmed by 2 bases and J by 4 bases, leaving 9 bases between them. Per germline, CDR1 SGHAT and CDR2 FQNNGV. The CDR3: CASSLRTNYNEQFF. For the CDR3, the DNA is TGTGCCAGCAGCTTAAGGACAAATTACAATGAGCAGTTCTTC. Variable domain in full (rest from reference TRBV11-2 and TRBJ2-1): EAGVAQSPRYKIIEKRQSVAFWCNPISGHATLYWYQQILGQGPKLLIQFQNNGVVDDSQLPKDRFSAERLKGVDSTLKIQPAKLEDSAVYLCASSLRTNYNEQFFGPGTRLTVL.

This chain uses TRBV18 with TRBJ1-2; D is ambiguous. The germline gives CDR1 KGHSH, CDR2 LQKENI. Trimming cost V 2 bases and J 6 bases, with 10 bases left between them. This CDR3 comprises 13 residues. The CDR3 reads CASSPALNDGYTF. Here the CDR3 DNA reads TGTGCCAGCTCACCAGCGCTAAATGATGGCTACACCTTC.

The V gene is TRBV19, the J gene TRBJ1-4; D uncertain. There are 14 residues in the CDR3. The V and J ends lost 5 bases and 10 bases respectively, with 17 bases between them. CDR1 and CDR2 from the germline V gene are LNHDA and SQIVND (reference sequence). CDR3 protein: CASSPGDSRGKLFF. The DNA for the CDR3 is TGTGCCAGTAGTCCGGGCGATTCCCGGGGAAAACTGTTTTTT.

The genes are TRBV19 and TRBJ2-2; 7 bases map to TRBD2. Per the germline V gene, CDR1 is LNHDA and CDR2 is SQIVND (reference sequence). The CDR3 is made up of 16 amino acids. After removal of 4 bases from V and 4 bases from J, the junction contained 9 bases not matched to a gene. The CDR3 bases are TGTGCCAGTAGTAGGGGGGAGGGCAGAGGCACCGGGGAGCTGTTTTTT. This translates into CASSRGEGRGTGELFF. Full variable domain (rest looked up from reference TRBV19 and TRBJ2-2): DGGITQSPKYLFRKEGQNVTLSCEQNLNHDAMYWYRQDPGQGLRLIYYSQIVNDFQKGDIAEGYSVSREKKESFPLTVTSAQKNPTAFYLCASSRGEGRGTGELFFGEGSRLTVL.

The chain links TRBV19 to TRBJ2-7, with D perhaps TRBD2 (6 bases). This CDR3 region has 14 residues. The germline V gene has CDR1 LNHDA and CDR2 SQIVND (reference sequence). V dropped 6 bases and J dropped 0 bases, with 12 bases sitting between them. This CDR3 reads CASRSPGGSYEQYF. The CDR3 region has the DNA TGTGCCAGTAGATCGCCCGGGGGCTCCTACGAGCAGTACTTC.

The chain links TRBV7-2 to TRBJ2-5; TRBD2 agrees at 10 bases. The ends lost 5 bases at V and 2 bases at J; junction bases unmatched: 8. Germline V gives CDR1 SGHTA, CDR2 FQGNSA. The CDR3 consists of 16 residues. The chain's CDR3 is CASSIGVAGGQETQYF. CDR3 DNA sequence: TGTGCCAGCAGCATCGGGGTAGCGGGGGGTCAAGAGACCCAGTACTTC.

A single count supports this clone. This chain links TRBV5-1 with TRBJ2-7, with 7 positions matching TRBD2. Trimming at V came to 2 bases and at J to 4 bases, leaving 9 bases not matched to a gene. The germline CDR1 and CDR2 sequences are SGHRS and YFSETQ. The CDR3 runs to 15 residues. The CDR3 protein is CASSFAGDAVYEQYF. In DNA form, the CDR3 reads TGCGCCAGCAGCTTTGCGGGAGATGCCGTATACGAGCAGTACTTC.

The V gene is TRBV6-5, the J gene TRBJ2-3, with 7 bases aligning to TRBD1. This CDR3 is 14 amino acids long. CDR1 is MNHEY, CDR2 SVGAGI, per germline. With 7 bases clipped from V and 4 bases from J, the junction kept 8 bases outside the gene matches. The CDR3 sequence is CASTTLTGPDTQYF. The CDR3 region has the DNA TGTGCCAGCACCACGCTGACAGGGCCAGATACGCAGTATTTT.